The 28 T cell receptor beta chains reported below all come from one sample, sequenced in a study of blood T cell repertoires in COVID-19. Profiled with immunoSEQ multiplex PCR; TCRdb holds only in-frame clones, not every one. The sample yields 250,000 or so clones, roughly 86% seen once. Sequenced material: peripheral blood. The receptor source for this set is a woman between 65 and 79 years old with active or convalescent COVID-19.

This chain uses TRBV7-2 with TRBJ1-5, with D perhaps TRBD1 (5 bases). The germline CDR1 and CDR2 sequences are SGHTA and FQGNSA. V was pared by 5 bases and J by 11 bases, with 22 bases between. This CDR3 comprises 15 residues. DNA of the CDR3: TGTGCCAGCAGCAGACCCGGGACTGGGCTAGGGACCCAGCATTTT. This codes for CASSRPGTGLGTQHF.

The sample holds a few counts of this clone. V is TRBV2 and J is TRBJ2-7; 7 nucleotides line up with TRBD2. The length of the CDR3 is 15 residues. Germline values: CDR1 SNHLY, CDR2 FYNNEI. With 5 bases clipped from V and 7 bases from J, the junction kept 14 bases outside the gene matches. The CDR3 here is CASSRAGRGAGEQYF. The DNA for the CDR3 is TGTGCCAGCAGTAGGGCGGGGAGGGGAGCTGGGGAGCAGTACTTC.

This clone was seen a single time. This rearrangement joins TRBV29-1 to TRBJ2-7; 8 nucleotides match TRBD2. The CDR3 is 13 residues long. CDR1 and CDR2 (germline): SQVTM, ANQGSEA. The ends lost 6 bases at V and 7 bases at J; junction bases unmatched: 11. The CDR3 DNA sequence: TGCAGCGTCAAACCCGGGACTAGTGTAGAGCAGTACTTC. Its translation: CSVKPGTSVEQYF.

This clone was counted only a few times. V usage is TRBV6-1 and J usage is TRBJ2-3; 8 bases agree with TRBD2. The CDR3 is made up of 16 amino acids. Germline CDR1 MNHNS, CDR2 SASEGT. The trim removed 4 bases at V and 2 bases at J, leaving 8 bases unmatched. The DNA for the CDR3 is TGTGCCAGCAGTGTTATAGCGGGGCGCTCCACAGATACGCAGTATTTT. Residues: CASSVIAGRSTDTQYF.

The rearrangement links TRBV18 to TRBJ2-5; 8 bases map to TRBD1. V was pared by 3 bases and J by 4 bases, with 1 base of the junction left unmatched. Per the germline V gene, CDR1 is KGHSH and CDR2 is LQKENI. This CDR3 is built from 13 residues. CDR3 DNA: TGTGCCAGCTCACCGACAGGGGTAGAGACCCAGTACTTC. It encodes CASSPTGVETQYF.

The chain recombines TRBV9 with TRBJ1-1; tentatively, D is TRBD1 (5 bases). The CDR3 length is 14 residues. V dropped 0 bases and J dropped 5 bases, with 11 bases sitting between them. Germline V gene sequence: CDR1 SGDLS, CDR2 YYNGEE. CDR3 nucleotide sequence: TGTGCCAGCAGCGTAGTAAGGGGAGGGACTGAAGCTTTCTTT. Residues: CASSVVRGGTEAFF.

The chain uses TRBV18 and TRBJ2-5; 11 positions match TRBD1. Germline V gene lookup returns CDR1 KGHSH and CDR2 LQKENI. With V trimmed by 6 bases and J by 5 bases, 8 bases remained unmatched. The CDR3 covers 15 residues. CDR3 sequence reads: CASSPGQGAFETQYF. The DNA of the CDR3 is TGTGCCAGCTCTCCCGGACAGGGGGCGTTTGAGACCCAGTACTTC.

This sequence joins TRBV7-2 and TRBJ1-2; perhaps TRBD1 as D (6 bases). This CDR3 region has 13 residues. Germline V gene sequence: CDR1 SGHTA, CDR2 FQGNSA. V was clipped by 5 bases and J by 6 bases, with 13 bases between them. CDR3 sequence (DNA): TGTGCCAGCAGCCCCACAGGGAAGGATGGCTACACCTTC. Protein sequence: CASSPTGKDGYTF.

The chain has TRBV11-3 and TRBJ2-7; TRBD2 aligns across 7 bases. The CDR3 extends over 13 amino acids. V was clipped by 2 bases and J by 11 bases; unmatched bases: 9. Germline V gene sequence: CDR1 SGHNT, CDR2 YENEEA. The CDR3 reads CASSLLTSPWEYF. The CDR3 nucleotides read TGTGCCAGCAGCTTACTGACTAGCCCCTGGGAGTACTTC.

This clone has more than one count but fewer than ten. The J gene is TRBJ2-6, the V gene TRBV4-3, with D possibly being TRBD1 (6 bases). This CDR3 is 17 amino acids long. The V end was cut by 4 bases, the J end by 1 base, with 14 bases between. The germline V gene encodes CDR1 LGHNA and CDR2 YSLEER. The CDR3, as DNA: TGCGCCAGCAGCCCTCCCATCCAGGGGTCTGGGGCCAACGTCCTGACTTTC. Protein: CASSPPIQGSGANVLTF.

The chain links TRBV2 to TRBJ2-1; 11 nucleotides match TRBD2. Germline lookup yields CDR1 SNHLY and CDR2 FYNNEI. Germline trimming cut 4 bases from V and 7 bases from J; bases unmatched to any gene: 6. The CDR3 totals 15 residues. The CDR3 loop is CASSALAGGRNEQFF. The CDR3 DNA is TGTGCCAGCAGTGCTTTAGCGGGGGGGCGAAATGAGCAGTTCTTC.

The gene calls are TRBV2 and TRBJ2-3; TRBD2 is a possible D gene (5 bases). Trimming cost V 7 bases and J 3 bases, with 11 bases left between them. CDR1 and CDR2 (germline): SNHLY, FYNNEI. The CDR3 spans 13 residues. The CDR3 here is CASNGVGTDTQYF. The CDR3 nucleotides are TGTGCCAGCAACGGGGTTGGGACAGATACGCAGTATTTT.

This clone was observed once. This sequence joins TRBV19 and TRBJ1-6; 7 bases line up with TRBD1. Germline V gene sequence: CDR1 LNHDA, CDR2 SQIVND (reference sequence). The CDR3 has 15 residues. V dropped 4 bases and J dropped 6; count of bases not matched to a gene: 6. The CDR3 reads CASSTTGVFNSPLHF. CDR3 nucleotide sequence: TGTGCCAGTAGTACCACAGGGGTTTTTAATTCACCCCTCCACTTT.

J is TRBJ2-3 and V is TRBV5-1; no definite D call. Trimming removed 2 bases at V and 0 bases at J, with 10 bases between. This CDR3 has 15 residues. From germline, CDR1 is SGHRS and CDR2 YFSETQ. CDR3 protein: CASSFMTLSTDTQYF. CDR3 DNA sequence: TGCGCCAGCAGCTTTATGACACTTAGCACAGATACGCAGTATTTT.

V and J are TRBV5-4 and TRBJ2-3, with 11 bases matching TRBD2. J gave up 3 bases and V 5 bases, and 11 bases lay outside the gene matches. The CDR3 totals 17 residues. The germline CDR1 and CDR2 sequences are SGHNT and YYREEE (reference sequence). DNA of the CDR3: TGTGCCAGCAGAGGGGGAGTAGCGGGGGGGCCTACAGATACGCAGTATTTT. Protein product: CASRGGVAGGPTDTQYF.

This chain uses TRBV7-2 with TRBJ1-1, with D maybe TRBD1 (6 bases). Germline values: CDR1 SGHTA, CDR2 FQGNSA. CDR3 length: 14 residues. Trimming removed 2 bases at V and 4 bases at J, with 11 bases between. The DNA of the CDR3 is TGTGCCAGCAGCTTAAAGGTAGGGGGCACTGAAGCTTTCTTT. Protein: CASSLKVGGTEAFF.

The chain uses TRBV28 and TRBJ1-2; TRBD1 might be the D (5 bases). Germline lookup yields CDR1 MDHEN and CDR2 SYDVKM. The V end lost 4 bases, the J end lost 8 bases, and 8 bases lay between the germline ends. The CDR3 loop spans 11 amino acids. The DNA for the CDR3 is TGTGCCAGCAGTTCAGGGTTAGGCTACACCTTC. Protein: CASSSGLGYTF.

This chain connects TRBV11-2 to TRBJ2-7; D uncertain. The V and J ends lost 7 bases and 7 bases respectively, with 14 bases between them. The CDR3 extends over 12 amino acids. The germline V gene encodes CDR1 SGHAT and CDR2 FQNNGV. CDR3 DNA: TGTGCCAGCACCCCGTCGAGCCGGGAGCAGTACTTC. It codes for CASTPSSREQYF.

This chain joins TRBV10-3 and TRBJ1-1; no clear D. CDR1 is ENHRY, CDR2 SYGVKD, per germline. This CDR3 has 14 amino acids. Trimming took off 0 bases at V and 5 bases at J, with 10 bases between the two ends. In DNA form, the CDR3 reads TGTGCCATCAGTGAGTCGAGGGAGGAAACTGAAGCTTTCTTT. Translating gives CAISESREETEAFF.

The chain joins TRBV13 to TRBJ2-7, with 8 bases identical to TRBD1. The CDR3 covers 15 residues. The germline V gene has CDR1 PRHDT and CDR2 FYEKMQ (reference sequence). The V segment lost 5 bases and the J segment 2 bases; nucleotides outside the gene matches: 8. The chain's CDR3 is CASSHRQGNPYEQYF. CDR3 DNA sequence: TGTGCCAGCAGCCATAGACAGGGGAACCCCTACGAGCAGTACTTC.

This clone appeared a single time. The CDR3 coding sequence is TGTGCCAGCAGCGTATTGCCCGATAGCGGGGGGCATCTCTCGTTGCCCCATGAGCAGTTCTTC. It codes for CASSVLPDSGGHLSLPHEQFF. The rearrangement links TRBV9 to TRBJ2-1, with TRBD2 identical over 10 bases. Losses at the gene ends were 1 base for V and 8 bases for J; bases not matched to a gene: 24. The germline CDR1 and CDR2 sequences are SGDLS and YYNGEE. This CDR3 region has 21 residues.

This clone was observed a few times. This chain uses TRBV6-1 with TRBJ2-7, with 8 nucleotides matching TRBD1. Germline CDR1 and CDR2: MNHNS and SASEGT. CDR3 length: 16 amino acids. V dropped 4 bases and J dropped 0; count of bases not matched to a gene: 8. The CDR3 loop is CASSVAGQAISYEQYF. The CDR3 nucleotides read TGTGCCAGCAGTGTGGCGGGACAGGCCATCTCCTACGAGCAGTACTTC.

CDR3 protein: CASSLSWAVETGELFF. The CDR3, as DNA: TGTGCCAGCAGTTTATCGTGGGCAGTCGAGACCGGGGAGCTGTTTTTT. The rearrangement uses TRBV27 and TRBJ2-2, with D hard to call. The CDR3 covers 16 residues. V was shortened by 0 bases and J by 5 bases, with 13 bases between the two germline ends. In germline, CDR1 is MNHEY, CDR2 SMNVEV (reference sequence).

J is TRBJ1-2 and V is TRBV12-3 or TRBV12-4; tentatively, D is TRBD1 (5 bases). This CDR3 comprises 11 residues. V was trimmed by 2 bases and J by 8 bases, leaving 6 bases between them. The CDR3 DNA is TGTGCCAGCAGTTTACCAGGGGGCTACACCTTC. This codes for CASSLPGGYTF.

The rearrangement uses TRBV5-6 and TRBJ1-1; 7 bases are a match to TRBD1. The CDR3 is made up of 15 amino acids. With 5 bases clipped from V and 3 bases from J, the junction kept 10 bases outside the gene matches. Germline assignment: CDR1 SGHDT and CDR2 YYEEEE. The CDR3 nucleotides are TGTGCCAGCAGGAACCTACAGGGGCGGCACACTGAAGCTTTCTTT. It translates to CASRNLQGRHTEAFF.

The rearrangement uses TRBV15 and TRBJ2-1, with TRBD1 as a possible D gene (5 bases). The CDR3 loop spans 12 amino acids. V lost 0 bases and J lost 12, with 9 bases in between. Per germline, CDR1 LNHNV and CDR2 YYDKDF (reference sequence). The DNA of the CDR3 is TGTGCCACCAGCAGAGACTTAACAGGGCAGTTCTTC. The encoded protein is CATSRDLTGQFF.

The CDR3 DNA reads TGTTTGTGGGGCCTTGAGGATAGCAATCAGCCCCAGCATTTT. Amino acid sequence: CLWGLEDSNQPQHF. The chain uses TRBV21-1 and TRBJ1-5; the table's D call of TRBD1 was not tested on the DNA. TRBV21-1 is classified as a pseudogene. The CDR3 is 14 residues long.

The chain uses TRBV7-2 and TRBJ1-5; D might be TRBD1 (6 bases). Germline V gene sequence: CDR1 SGHTA, CDR2 FQGNSA. Trimming took 4 bases from V and 5 from J, leaving 9 bases between them. This CDR3 spans 13 amino acids. CDR3 loop: CASSSEGDQPQHF. For the CDR3, the DNA is TGTGCCAGCAGCTCTGAGGGGGATCAGCCCCAGCATTTT.